A selection of T cell receptor beta chains follows, all from one sample in a study of T cell changes during pregnancy in multiple sclerosis. TCRdb's table, derived via immunoSEQ multiplex PCR, lists solely in-frame clones and lacks some. Here the sample spans 70,000 to 100,000 clones, more than 85% being singletons. Sequencing was performed on peripheral blood, taken in the first trimester of pregnancy. These TCRs come from a female donor with multiple sclerosis, enrolled in a pregnancy study. The CDR3 runs from the conserved cysteine through the conserved F or W. The D gene is left open where the match is weak. For some rows the clone size is stated as once, few or many, or as a class when expanded; others skip it.

j_gene: TRBJ1-3
abundance: .
v_gene: TRBV5-1
d_gene: TRBD1
CDR3aa: CASSPGQGRDTIYF
CDR3nt: TGCGCCAGCAGCCCCGGACAGGGTAGAGACACCATATATTTT

j_gene: TRBJ2-3
abundance: .
v_gene: TRBV9
d_gene: .
CDR3aa: CASSGGQGGTDTQYF
CDR3nt: TGTGCCAGCAGCGGGGGACAAGGTGGTACAGATACGCAGTATTTT

j_gene: TRBJ2-1
abundance: .
v_gene: TRBV2
d_gene: TRBD2
CDR3aa: CASSLAGVPNEQFF
CDR3nt: TGTGCCAGCAGCTTAGCGGGAGTCCCCAATGAGCAGTTCTTC

j_gene: TRBJ1-4
abundance: .
v_gene: TRBV9
d_gene: .
CDR3aa: CASSVTFQGGNEKLFF
CDR3nt: TGTGCCAGCAGCGTAACATTCCAGGGTGGTAATGAAAAACTGTTTTTT

j_gene: TRBJ2-3
abundance: .
v_gene: TRBV30
d_gene: .
CDR3aa: CAWSVRMGRTDTQYF
CDR3nt: TGTGCCTGGAGTGTACGGATGGGCCGCACAGATACGCAGTATTTT

j_gene: TRBJ2-1
abundance: .
v_gene: TRBV4-3
d_gene: .
CDR3aa: CASSQVVGDFGYNEQFF
CDR3nt: TGCGCCAGCAGCCAAGTTGTAGGGGACTTTGGGTACAATGAGCAGTTCTTC

j_gene: TRBJ2-3
abundance: .
v_gene: TRBV9
d_gene: .
CDR3aa: CASSGQGWLAADTQYF
CDR3nt: TGTGCCAGCAGCGGACAGGGGTGGCTAGCGGCAGATACGCAGTATTTT

j_gene: TRBJ2-3
abundance: .
v_gene: TRBV6-1
d_gene: .
CDR3aa: CASTNRGTDTQYF
CDR3nt: TGTGCCAGCACAAACAGGGGCACAGATACGCAGTATTTT

j_gene: TRBJ2-3
abundance: .
v_gene: TRBV19
d_gene: .
CDR3aa: CASIRRTGEASGEVVDTQYF
CDR3nt: TGTGCCAGTATTAGAAGGACAGGGGAGGCTAGCGGGGAGGTCGTGGATACGCAGTATTTT

j_gene: TRBJ2-1
abundance: .
v_gene: TRBV5-1
d_gene: TRBD2
CDR3aa: CASRGGEGNPYNEQFF
CDR3nt: TGCGCCAGCAGGGGAGGGGAGGGGAACCCTTACAATGAGCAGTTCTTC

j_gene: TRBJ1-2
abundance: .
v_gene: TRBV14
d_gene: .
CDR3aa: CASSQEETDNSNYGYTF
CDR3nt: TGTGCCAGCAGCCAAGAAGAGACAGATAATTCTAACTATGGCTACACCTTC

j_gene: TRBJ2-7
abundance: .
v_gene: TRBV19
d_gene: .
CDR3aa: CASSIREVGSYEQYF
CDR3nt: TGTGCCAGTAGTATCAGGGAAGTCGGCTCCTACGAGCAGTACTTC

j_gene: TRBJ2-3
abundance: .
v_gene: TRBV5-4
d_gene: .
CDR3aa: CASSLMTGTDTQYF
CDR3nt: TGTGCCAGCAGCCTAATGACTGGCACAGATACGCAGTATTTT

j_gene: TRBJ2-1
abundance: .
v_gene: TRBV5-1
d_gene: TRBD2
CDR3aa: CASSFYGGSYNEQFF
CDR3nt: TGCGCCAGCAGCTTTTACGGCGGGAGCTACAATGAGCAGTTCTTC

j_gene: TRBJ2-3
abundance: .
v_gene: TRBV6-5
d_gene: TRBD2
CDR3aa: CASRGLAGTTDTQYF
CDR3nt: TGTGCCAGCAGGGGACTAGCGGGGACCACAGATACGCAGTATTTT

j_gene: TRBJ1-2
abundance: few
v_gene: TRBV6-5
d_gene: .
CDR3aa: CASSYSSGGFHGYTF
CDR3nt: TGTGCCAGCAGTTATTCCTCCGGGGGGTTCCATGGCTACACCTTC

j_gene: TRBJ2-7
abundance: .
v_gene: TRBV11-2
d_gene: TRBD2
CDR3aa: CASSLGGREYF
CDR3nt: TGTGCCAGCAGCTTAGGCGGGAGGGAGTACTTC

j_gene: TRBJ2-7
abundance: .
v_gene: TRBV2
d_gene: TRBD1
CDR3aa: CASSIPGQGQTVLPYEQYF
CDR3nt: TGTGCCAGCAGTATACCGGGACAGGGGCAAACGGTGCTCCCCTACGAGCAGTACTTC

j_gene: TRBJ2-3
abundance: .
v_gene: TRBV7-2
d_gene: .
CDR3aa: CASSFPQSLARLDTQYF
CDR3nt: TGTGCCAGCAGCTTCCCCCAAAGTCTAGCCCGATTAGATACGCAGTATTTT

j_gene: TRBJ2-3
abundance: .
v_gene: TRBV28
d_gene: TRBD2
CDR3aa: CASSLIGSSGRGFGTDTQYF
CDR3nt: TGTGCCAGCAGTTTGATTGGGTCTAGCGGGAGAGGGTTTGGCACAGATACGCAGTATTTT

j_gene: TRBJ2-1
abundance: .
v_gene: TRBV5-1
d_gene: TRBD2
CDR3aa: CASSLASGLATYNEQFF
CDR3nt: TGCGCCAGCAGCTTGGCCTCAGGACTAGCCACCTACAATGAGCAGTTCTTC

j_gene: TRBJ2-7
abundance: .
v_gene: TRBV5-4
d_gene: TRBD1
CDR3aa: CASSRAGTGGVEQYF
CDR3nt: TGTGCCAGCAGTCGAGCCGGGACAGGGGGCGTCGAGCAGTACTTC

j_gene: TRBJ2-3
abundance: .
v_gene: TRBV5-8
d_gene: .
CDR3aa: CASSFVLADTQYF
CDR3nt: TGTGCCAGCAGCTTTGTTCTAGCAGATACGCAGTATTTT

j_gene: TRBJ2-6
abundance: .
v_gene: TRBV5-1
d_gene: TRBD1
CDR3aa: CASSGTGHSGANVLTF
CDR3nt: TGCGCCAGCAGCGGGACAGGCCACTCTGGGGCCAACGTCCTGACTTTC